Following are 17 T cell receptor beta chains from one sample sequenced in a study of cytomegalovirus exposure and HLA in healthy donors. This PCR relied on a set of 60 Vbeta primers and 13 Jbeta primers. Assay used: immunoSEQ multiplex PCR; TCRdb lists only in-frame clones, some missing. The data contain 150,000 to 200,000 clones, more than 85% of them seen just once; the ten biggest clones take up approximately 2%. Sequencing was carried out using PBMCs. The receptors derive from a woman aged 18-30 years in good health and CMV-seronegative.

The chain joins TRBV25-1 to TRBJ2-1; 7 nucleotides match TRBD1. CDR1 is MGHDK and CDR2 is SYGVNS in the germline V gene. With 3 bases clipped from V and 7 bases from J, the junction kept 3 bases outside the gene matches. The CDR3 spans 13 residues. The CDR3 region has the DNA TGTGCCAGCAGTGACCCCAGGGGGAATGAGCAGTTCTTC. Protein sequence: CASSDPRGNEQFF.

This chain links TRBV6-5 with TRBJ2-1; 7 nucleotides match TRBD1. This CDR3 spans 13 amino acids. Unmatched junction bases numbered 8, after V lost 6 bases and J lost 9 bases. The germline V gene encodes CDR1 MNHEY and CDR2 SVGAGI. In DNA form, the CDR3 reads TGTGCCAGCAGCATCGGACAGGCGGGTGAGCAGTTCTTC. Encoded protein: CASSIGQAGEQFF.

The rearrangement joins TRBV30 to TRBJ1-6; D remains ambiguous. The V and J ends lost 3 bases and 9 bases respectively, with 9 bases between them. This CDR3 contains 12 residues. Germline loops: CDR1 GTSNPN, CDR2 SVGIG (reference sequence). The CDR3 sequence is CAWRFSGSPLHF. CDR3 DNA sequence: TGTGCCTGGAGGTTTAGTGGTTCACCCCTCCACTTT.

V usage is TRBV5-4 and J usage is TRBJ2-2; TRBD1 matches 9 bases. The germline V gene encodes CDR1 SGHNT and CDR2 YYREEE (reference sequence). The CDR3 is made up of 18 amino acids. V dropped 0 bases and J dropped 4; count of bases not matched to a gene: 10. CDR3 region: CASSLGPSGTGLTGELFF. The DNA for the CDR3 is TGTGCCAGCAGCTTGGGCCCGAGCGGGACAGGGCTCACCGGGGAGCTGTTTTTT.

The chain links TRBV18 to TRBJ2-1, with 11 bases lining up with TRBD2. Germline CDR1 reads KGHSH; CDR2 reads LQKENI. The CDR3 covers 16 residues. V gave up 3 bases and J gave up 3 bases; unmatched junction bases: 4. The CDR3 nucleotides are TGTGCCAGCTCACCCGGGACTAGCGGTATCTACAATGAGCAGTTCTTC. This gives the protein CASSPGTSGIYNEQFF.

This rearrangement joins TRBV4-2 to TRBJ2-7; 10 nucleotides align to TRBD2. The CDR3 totals 14 residues. Trimming at V came to 8 bases and at J to 2 bases, leaving 6 bases not matched to a gene. The germline V gene has CDR1 LGHNA and CDR2 YNFKEQ. CDR3 coding DNA: TGTGCCAGCTCCCGAGCGGGAGGGCCCTACGAGCAGTACTTC. This sequence encodes CASSRAGGPYEQYF.

This chain links TRBV14 with TRBJ1-2, with 7 bases lining up with TRBD1. J gave up 5 bases and V 2 bases, and 8 bases lay outside the gene matches. The CDR3 is 15 amino acids. Germline V gene data show CDR1 as SGHDN and CDR2 as FVKESK. The CDR3 sequence is CASSQRVSGGYGYTF. Written as DNA, the CDR3 is TGTGCCAGCAGCCAAAGAGTGTCAGGGGGGTATGGCTACACCTTC.

This chain links TRBV10-2 with TRBJ1-1; 7 nucleotides align to TRBD1. The CDR3 runs to 14 residues. V gave up 7 bases and J gave up 2 bases; unmatched junction bases: 7. The germline V gene has CDR1 WSHSY and CDR2 SAAADI. The CDR3 sequence is CASIPGGENTEAFF. CDR3 nucleotides: TGCGCCAGCATACCAGGGGGTGAAAACACTGAAGCTTTCTTT.

This chain joins TRBV7-8 and TRBJ2-1; D not resolved. The length of the CDR3 is 14 residues. Trimming cost V 4 bases and J 3 bases, with 10 bases left between them. Looked up from germline, CDR1 is SGHVS and CDR2 is FQNEAQ. CDR3 loop: CASSSRLGYNEQFF. The CDR3 DNA reads TGTGCCAGCAGCTCCCGACTGGGCTACAATGAGCAGTTCTTC.

Of note for this clone: At one end, the junction sequence differs from germline, possibly due to a read error. The chain couples TRBV7-7 to TRBJ2-7; D might be TRBD1 (6 bases). Germline V gene sequence: CDR1 SSHAT, CDR2 FNYEAQ (reference sequence). This CDR3 region has 16 residues. The CDR3 here is CASSLGPPDSPDEQYF. CDR3 nucleotide sequence: TGTGCTAGCAGCTTAGGTCCCCCGGACAGCCCCGACGAGCAGTACTTC.

The genes are TRBV10-3 and TRBJ2-7, with D possibly matching TRBD1 (5 bases). Germline-derived CDR1 and CDR2 are ENHRY and SYGVKD. The V end lost 3 bases, the J end lost 5 bases, and 5 bases lay between the germline ends. This CDR3 region has 11 residues. This CDR3 is CAISEGDEQYF. The CDR3 bases are TGTGCCATCAGTGAAGGGGACGAGCAGTACTTC.

The chain joins TRBV5-6 to TRBJ2-7, with 8 bases identical to TRBD2. Germline loops: CDR1 SGHDT, CDR2 YYEEEE. The CDR3 totals 16 residues. Losses at the gene ends were 2 bases for V and 0 bases for J; bases not matched to a gene: 7. Written as DNA, the CDR3 is TGTGCCAGCAGCTTCCCCTCGGGGGGGCTCTCCTACGAGCAGTACTTC. It yields the protein CASSFPSGGLSYEQYF.

Regarding this clone: Germline is not matched at one junction end, which may reflect a read error. The chain uses TRBV7-9 and TRBJ2-5; tentative D call: TRBD2 (7 bases). The CDR3 totals 15 residues. The V gene's germline CDR1 is SEHNR and CDR2 FQNEAQ (reference sequence). This chain's CDR3 is CSSSLGGGPQETQYF. The CDR3 DNA is TGTTCCAGCAGCTTAGGGGGAGGGCCACAAGAGACCCAGTACTTC.

The sample holds one count of this clone. V is TRBV4-1 and J is TRBJ2-7; maybe TRBD2 (6 bases). The CDR3 covers 14 residues. Germline loops: CDR1 MGHRA, CDR2 YSYEKL. The V and J ends lost 4 bases and 6 bases respectively, with 16 bases between them. CDR3 DNA: TGCGCCAGCAGCCGATCAATTAGTAGCGGCGAGCAGTACTTC. Translation gives CASSRSISSGEQYF.

This sequence joins TRBV5-4 and TRBJ2-3; a weak D match, TRBD2 (5 bases). Trimming shortened V by 0 bases and J by 4 bases, and 12 bases separated the two germline ends. The germline V gene encodes CDR1 SGHNT and CDR2 YYREEE (reference sequence). The CDR3 is made up of 15 amino acids. CDR3: CASSLELSEPDTQYF. CDR3 nucleotides: TGTGCCAGCAGCTTGGAGCTTAGCGAGCCAGATACGCAGTATTTT. The complete variable domain, with remaining parts taken from reference TRBV5-4 and TRBJ2-3, reads ETGVTQSPTHLIKTRGQQVTLRCSSQSGHNTVSWYQQALGQGPQFIFQYYREEENGRGNFPPRFSGLQFPNYSSELNVNALELDDSALYLCASSLELSEPDTQYFGPGTRLTVL.

This clone has just one count. This chain connects TRBV11-2 to TRBJ2-5; D unresolved. This CDR3 spans 14 amino acids. CDR1 is SGHAT, CDR2 FQNNGV, per germline. The V end was cut by 3 bases, the J end by 1 base, with 9 bases between. The CDR3 nucleotides are TGTGCCAGCAGCTTCGGTTCCTCCCAAGAGACCCAGTACTTC. It encodes CASSFGSSQETQYF.

The rearrangement links TRBV11-2 to TRBJ2-2, with D possibly TRBD1 on 6 matching bases. Trimming cost V 5 bases and J 7 bases, with 14 bases left between them. The CDR3 runs to 14 residues. Germline lookup yields CDR1 SGHAT and CDR2 FQNNGV. The DNA of the CDR3 is TGTGCCAGCAGCGCGATCAGGGGCGGCGGGGAGCTGTTTTTT. The encoded protein is CASSAIRGGGELFF.